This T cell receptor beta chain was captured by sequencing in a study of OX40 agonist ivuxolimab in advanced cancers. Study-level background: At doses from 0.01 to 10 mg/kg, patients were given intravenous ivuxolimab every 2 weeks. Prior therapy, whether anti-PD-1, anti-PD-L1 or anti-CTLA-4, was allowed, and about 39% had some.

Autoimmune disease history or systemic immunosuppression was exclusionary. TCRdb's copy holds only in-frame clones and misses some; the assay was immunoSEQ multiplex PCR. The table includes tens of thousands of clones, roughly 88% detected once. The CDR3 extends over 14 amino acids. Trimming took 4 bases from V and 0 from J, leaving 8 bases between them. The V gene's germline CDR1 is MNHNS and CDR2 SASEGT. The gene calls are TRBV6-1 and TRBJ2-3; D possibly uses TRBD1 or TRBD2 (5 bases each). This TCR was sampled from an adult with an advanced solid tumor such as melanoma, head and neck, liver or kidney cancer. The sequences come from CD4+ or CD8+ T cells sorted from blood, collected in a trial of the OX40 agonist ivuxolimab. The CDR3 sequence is CASSARDSTDTQYF. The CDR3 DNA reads TGTGCCAGCAGTGCCCGGGACAGCACAGATACGCAGTATTTT.